The 28 T cell receptor beta chains below all came from one sample that was sequenced in a study of spatial heterogeneity in lung cancer. As to time point: sample taken at primary tumor resection. No cell sorting; template was whole RNA from tumor, lung tissue or PBMC. One entry per CDR3 protein results from TCRdb running MiXCR on the 5' RACE reads. The sample lists more than 45,000 distinct CDR3 sequences; approximately 5% were seen once. The input for sequencing was PBMCs, taken at surgery. Every receptor here comes from a male donor with early-stage non-small cell lung cancer.

In this sample, this clonotype turned up many times. The CDR3 DNA follows: TGTGCCAGCTCACCACCCGAGGGGTCTGGGCAGCCCCAGCATTTT. Translation: CASSPPEGSGQPQHF. The chain combines TRBV18 with TRBJ1-5; weak D call: TRBD1 (5 bases). Germline V gene data show CDR1 as KGHSH and CDR2 as LQKENI. This CDR3 has 15 amino acids. The V end lost 0 bases, the J end lost 7 bases, and 13 bases lay between the germline ends.

This sequence joins TRBV6-1 and TRBJ2-7; D not certain. V was pared by 6 bases and J by 1 base, with 16 bases between. Germline values: CDR1 MNHNS, CDR2 SASEGT. This CDR3 contains 15 residues. Here the CDR3 reads CASSHTWALSYEQYF. In DNA, the CDR3 is TGTGCCAGCAGCCATACGTGGGCCTTATCCTACGAGCAGTACTTC.

This clonotype was found a few times. This sequence joins TRBV4-2 and TRBJ2-5, with 8 bases identical to TRBD1. Unmatched junction bases numbered 4, after V lost 3 bases and J lost 1 base. The CDR3 covers 15 residues. Per germline, CDR1 LGHNA and CDR2 YNFKEQ. CDR3 region: CASSHPGTGQETQYF. In nucleotides, the CDR3 is TGTGCCAGCAGCCACCCAGGGACAGGCCAAGAGACCCAGTACTTC.

This clonotype occurred many times. The genes are TRBV20-1 and TRBJ1-4; TRBD1 agrees at 10 bases. In germline, CDR1 is DFQATT, CDR2 SNEGSKA (reference sequence). This CDR3 comprises 13 residues. With 5 bases clipped from V and 7 bases from J, the junction kept 4 bases outside the gene matches. DNA of the CDR3: TGCAGTGCTTGGACAGGGGGTTTTGAAAAACTGTTTTTT. Translation gives CSAWTGGFEKLFF.

This clonotype was seen ten or more times. This chain uses TRBV20-1 with TRBJ1-5; D is perhaps TRBD1 (5 bases). The CDR3 sequence is 12 residues long. Germline CDR1 DFQATT, CDR2 SNEGSKA (reference sequence). Trimming shortened V by 7 bases and J by 7 bases, and 14 bases separated the two germline ends. DNA of the CDR3: TGCAGTGGCGGTGGGGCAGGCCAGCCCCAGCATTTT. It yields the protein CSGGGAGQPQHF.

At least ten counts were recorded for this clonotype. The chain is built from TRBV9 and TRBJ2-5; possibly TRBD2 for D (7 bases). V was shortened by 0 bases and J by 4 bases, with 16 bases between the two germline ends. The CDR3 is 16 residues long. The V gene's germline CDR1 is SGDLS and CDR2 YYNGEE. CDR3 nucleotide sequence: TGTGCCAGCAGCGTAGTAGGGGGAGGGCCGAGAGAGACCCAGTACTTC. It yields the protein CASSVVGGGPRETQYF.

This clonotype was observed at least ten times. V usage is TRBV7-9 and J usage is TRBJ1-1; 8 nucleotides agree with TRBD1. Germline V lookup: CDR1 SEHNR, CDR2 FQNEAQ (reference sequence). J gave up 3 bases and V 2 bases, and 5 bases lay outside the gene matches. The CDR3 extends over 15 amino acids. The DNA of the CDR3 is TGTGCCAGCAGCTTACCGAGGACAGGGCACACTGAAGCTTTCTTT. It specifies CASSLPRTGHTEAFF.

This clonotype was recorded many times. The chain employs TRBV3-1 and TRBJ1-2, with 9 nucleotides matching TRBD1. Losses at the gene ends were 6 bases for V and 4 bases for J; bases not matched to a gene: 3. This CDR3 contains 13 residues. CDR1 LGHDT and CDR2 YNNKEL come from the germline V gene (reference sequence). CDR3 loop: CASRTGGGYGYTF. CDR3 DNA sequence: TGTGCCAGCAGGACAGGGGGTGGCTATGGCTACACCTTC.

This clonotype was observed at least ten times. The V gene is TRBV2, the J gene TRBJ1-2, with 7 bases aligning to TRBD1. The CDR3 spans 15 residues. After removal of 6 bases from V and 4 bases from J, the junction contained 11 bases not matched to a gene. Germline V gives CDR1 SNHLY, CDR2 FYNNEI. The CDR3 region has the DNA TGTGCCAGCAGCGGGACAGACCCCGACTTCTATGGCTACACCTTC. This codes for CASSGTDPDFYGYTF.

This clonotype came up many times. The gene calls are TRBV12-2 and TRBJ2-2; the D call TRBD2 from the table was never checked on the DNA. TRBV12-2 is marked as a pseudogene. The CDR3 is 19 residues long. The CDR3 DNA sequence: TGTGCAAGTCGCTTACCTGCGGGGACTAGCGGGATGTCGGCCGGGGAGCTGTTTTTT. Residues: CASRLPAGTSGMSAGELFF.

This clonotype came up many times. This rearrangement joins TRBV12-3 or TRBV12-4 to TRBJ1-1; D perhaps matches TRBD1 (6 bases). Trimming shortened V by 6 bases and J by 8 bases, and 13 bases separated the two germline ends. The CDR3 extends over 12 amino acids. The DNA of the CDR3 is TGTGCCAGCAGGTATACCGGGACAGAAGCTTTCTTT. This translates into CASRYTGTEAFF.

The V call is TRBV6-6, the J call TRBJ2-7, with D perhaps given as TRBD1 or TRBD2 (5 bases each). This CDR3 spans 15 amino acids. Trimming took off 2 bases at V and 6 bases at J, with 17 bases between the two ends. The germline V gene encodes CDR1 MNHNY and CDR2 SVGAGI (reference sequence). Here the CDR3 DNA reads TGTGCCAGCAGTTACACCGCCAGGGACCGCGGCGAGCAGTACTTC. Amino acids: CASSYTARDRGEQYF.

A remark on this clonotype: This could be a read error, since a much larger clone is one nucleotide away. This rearrangement joins TRBV4-2 to TRBJ2-7, with 8 nucleotides matching TRBD1. The CDR3 is 16 residues long. Germline assignment: CDR1 LGHNA and CDR2 YNFKEQ. The CDR3 DNA is TGTGCCAACAGCCAAGATCGGGACAGGTTTAGCTACGAGCAGTACTTC. Its translation: CANSQDRDRFSYEQYF.

This clonotype was observed a handful of times. A much larger clone lies one base from this, so it may be a read error. The chain links TRBV12-5 to TRBJ2-6, with TRBD1 as a possible D gene (5 bases). The CDR3 loop spans 13 amino acids. Looked up from germline, CDR1 is LGHNT and CDR2 is FRNRAP. CDR3 nucleotide sequence: TGTGCTAGTGGTTTCTCTGGGGCCAACGTCCCGACTTTC. It codes for CASGFSGANVPTF.

This clonotype was recorded at least ten times. Here the CDR3 DNA reads TGTGCCATCAGTGAGTCGACTCGGCAGGGGAGGAACACCGGGGAGCTGTTTTTT. Its translation: CAISESTRQGRNTGELFF. The chain uses TRBV10-3 and TRBJ2-2, with D perhaps TRBD1 (6 bases). The CDR3 runs to 18 residues. Germline V gene lookup returns CDR1 ENHRY and CDR2 SYGVKD. V was shortened by 0 bases and J by 1 base, with 15 bases between the two germline ends.

In this sample, this clonotype turned up many times. This rearrangement joins TRBV20-1 to TRBJ2-1, with D possibly matching TRBD2 (5 bases). The V and J ends lost 3 bases and 5 bases respectively, with 20 bases between them. Germline V gene sequence: CDR1 DFQATT, CDR2 SNEGSKA (reference sequence). The CDR3 is made up of 16 amino acids. In DNA, the CDR3 is TGCAGTGCTAGTTTGGGTGGAGTGGTCGGGAACAATGAGCAGTTCTTC. It encodes CSASLGGVVGNNEQFF.

At least ten counts were recorded for this clonotype. The V gene is TRBV25-1, the J gene TRBJ2-3; D is perhaps TRBD1 (5 bases). Trimming left V 7 bases short and J 1 base short, with 15 bases between. Germline-derived CDR1 and CDR2 are MGHDK and SYGVNS. The CDR3 length is 15 residues. This CDR3 is CASTMKGQGTDTQYF. As DNA, the CDR3 is TGTGCCAGCACCATGAAGGGGCAGGGCACAGATACGCAGTATTTT.

In this sample, this clonotype turned up many times. The gene calls are TRBV7-9 and TRBJ2-1; 10 bases fit TRBD2. The germline CDR1 and CDR2 sequences are SEHNR and FQNEAQ (reference sequence). The length of the CDR3 is 19 residues. The V and J ends lost 1 base and 3 bases, in that order; junction bases with no gene match: 12. CDR3 sequence: CASSLVRTSGASHYNEQFF. In DNA form, the CDR3 reads TGTGCCAGCAGCTTAGTCCGAACTAGCGGGGCAAGCCACTACAATGAGCAGTTCTTC.

This clonotype came up many times. J is TRBJ1-3 and V is TRBV9; D might be TRBD1 (5 bases). Germline values: CDR1 SGDLS, CDR2 YYNGEE. This CDR3 contains 15 residues. Trimming pared 0 bases from V and 0 bases from J, leaving 7 bases between. The CDR3 coding sequence is TGTGCCAGCAGCGTAGAGGGGTTCTCTGGAAACACCATATATTTT. As protein: CASSVEGFSGNTIYF.

This clonotype was seen repeatedly, ten times or more. The rearrangement uses TRBV7-9 and TRBJ2-3, with 7 nucleotides matching TRBD2. Unmatched junction bases numbered 8, after V lost 5 bases and J lost 6 bases. The CDR3 consists of 14 residues. Germline loops: CDR1 SEHNR, CDR2 FQNEAQ (reference sequence). The chain's CDR3 is CASSRQEAGDTQYF. CDR3 nucleotides: TGTGCCAGCAGCCGGCAGGAAGCGGGGGATACGCAGTATTTT.

As to this clonotype: This could be a read error, since a much larger clone is one nucleotide away. The V gene is TRBV7-8, the J gene TRBJ2-1; no definite D call. The V end was cut by 4 bases, the J end by 11 bases, with 15 bases between. Germline loops: CDR1 SGHVS, CDR2 FQNEAQ. CDR3 length equals 13 residues. The CDR3 sequence: CASSSPAFHKQFF. The CDR3 nucleotides read TGTGCCAGCAGCTCCCCGGCGTTTCATAAGCAGTTCTTC.

This clonotype was seen repeatedly, ten times or more. The chain employs TRBV2 and TRBJ1-5, with D perhaps TRBD1 (6 bases). This CDR3 comprises 15 residues. CDR1 SNHLY and CDR2 FYNNEI come from the germline V gene. V dropped 3 bases and J dropped 0 bases, with 9 bases sitting between them. In nucleotides, the CDR3 is TGTGCCAGCAGTGATGGGGGCTATAGCAATCAGCCCCAGCATTTT. Translation gives CASSDGGYSNQPQHF.

This clonotype was detected ten times or more. The chain has TRBV20-1 and TRBJ2-3, with 8 bases matching TRBD1. The CDR3 extends over 13 amino acids. Germline CDR1 DFQATT, CDR2 SNEGSKA (reference sequence). V lost 7 bases to trimming and J lost 1 base; unmatched junction nucleotides: 4. The CDR3 region is CSVPGQGTDTQYF. CDR3 DNA: TGCAGTGTTCCGGGACAGGGCACAGATACGCAGTATTTT.

This clonotype has at least ten counts. This chain joins TRBV2 and TRBJ2-5; 10 positions agree with TRBD2. V lost 6 bases to trimming and J lost 2 bases; unmatched junction nucleotides: 3. Germline values: CDR1 SNHLY, CDR2 FYNNEI. The CDR3 has 14 amino acids. CDR3 region: CASRAGGMQETQYF. Here the CDR3 DNA reads TGTGCCAGCAGAGCGGGAGGGATGCAAGAGACCCAGTACTTC.

This clonotype showed up many times. This rearrangement joins TRBV7-3 to TRBJ1-2; D uncertain. The germline V gene has CDR1 SGHTA and CDR2 FQGTGA. V dropped 5 bases and J dropped 5 bases, with 12 bases sitting between them. The length of the CDR3 is 13 residues. In DNA form, the CDR3 reads TGTGCCAGCAGCCCGGGCCGTCTTTATGGCTACACCTTC. Its translation is CASSPGRLYGYTF.

This clonotype was counted many times. This chain joins TRBV6-2 or TRBV6-3 and TRBJ2-7, with D perhaps TRBD1 (6 bases). Germline CDR1 MNHEY, CDR2 SVGEGT. V dropped 4 bases and J dropped 5 bases, with 12 bases sitting between them. This CDR3 comprises 13 residues. The CDR3 loop is CASSFSRGHEQYF. CDR3 bases: TGTGCCAGCAGTTTTTCCAGGGGACACGAGCAGTACTTC.

This clonotype was seen at least ten times. The V gene is TRBV10-3, the J gene TRBJ2-7; 10 bases line up with TRBD2. The CDR3 is 18 amino acids. The V and J ends lost 2 bases and 0 bases, in that order; junction bases with no gene match: 10. CDR1 ENHRY and CDR2 SYGVKD come from the germline V gene. The CDR3 spells CAISEILGLAESSYEQYF. The CDR3 DNA is TGTGCCATCAGTGAGATCTTAGGACTAGCGGAGAGCTCCTACGAGCAGTACTTC.

This clonotype has at least ten counts. The rearrangement links TRBV27 to TRBJ2-1; 7 nucleotides line up with TRBD2. The CDR3 is 15 residues long. Losses at the gene ends were 5 bases for V and 10 bases for J; bases not matched to a gene: 14. CDR1 is MNHEY and CDR2 is SMNVEV in the germline V gene (reference sequence). The CDR3 DNA is TGTGCCAGCAGTCGCAGAAGGGGAGGGGCCGAGGAGCAGTTCTTC. Protein product: CASSRRRGGAEEQFF.